The 30 T cell receptor beta chains below were found in one sample sequenced in a study of human T cells and chemical hapten exposure. As to time point: pre-sensitization, week 0. Stated treatment: therapeutic diphenylcyclopropenone sensitization with weekly scalp DPC. TCRdb passed the RACE reads through MiXCR, listing each CDR3 protein once. Here the sample spans 180,000 or so distinct CDR3 sequences, about 31% being singletons. The material sequenced was whole blood, taken in connection with sensitization to the hapten diphenylcyclopropenone (DPC). These receptors originate from a woman aged 30 to 39 with alopecia areata. Some clones in this sample may be carry-over from other donors' samples.

V usage is TRBV18 and J usage is TRBJ2-1; 10 positions match TRBD2. The length of the CDR3 is 17 residues. V dropped 0 bases and J dropped 7; count of bases not matched to a gene: 9. Germline CDR1 KGHSH, CDR2 LQKENI. CDR3 loop: CASSPPAGGAYLNEQFF. Written as DNA, the CDR3 is TGTGCCAGCTCACCACCAGCGGGGGGGGCTTACCTGAATGAGCAGTTCTTC.

The chain recombines TRBV29-1 with TRBJ1-3; 11 positions match TRBD1. The germline V gene has CDR1 SQVTM and CDR2 ANQGSEA. With 2 bases clipped from V and 4 bases from J, the junction kept 7 bases outside the gene matches. The CDR3 runs 16 residues. CDR3 coding DNA: TGCAGCGTTGAATTGGGGGACAGGGGGTCCGGAAACACCATATATTTT. This gives the protein CSVELGDRGSGNTIYF.

The chain employs TRBV12-3 or TRBV12-4 and TRBJ1-2; 7 bases line up with TRBD1. This CDR3 region has 13 residues. V was pared by 6 bases and J by 8 bases, with 9 bases of the junction left unmatched. DNA of the CDR3: TGTGCCAGCAGACCCGACAGGGCGCGAGGCTACACCTTC. Residues: CASRPDRARGYTF.

Only a few counts were recorded for this clonotype. This CDR3 reads CASSLMGGQEKNYGYTF. DNA for the CDR3: TGTGCCAGCAGCTTAATGGGGGGACAGGAGAAGAACTATGGCTACACCTTC. This rearrangement joins TRBV7-9 to TRBJ1-2, with 8 bases aligning to TRBD1. CDR1 and CDR2 (germline): SEHNR, FQNEAQ (reference sequence). V shed 2 bases, J shed 2 bases, and the junction held 10 bases outside the gene matches. This CDR3 has 17 amino acids.

V usage is TRBV20-1 and J usage is TRBJ2-7, with no clear D. The CDR3 is 11 residues long. V lost 5 bases and J lost 2, with 7 bases in between. Germline CDR1 DFQATT, CDR2 SNEGSKA (reference sequence). CDR3 protein: CSAAITYEQYF. CDR3 bases: TGCAGTGCTGCGATAACCTACGAGCAGTACTTC.

The chain is built from TRBV28 and TRBJ1-2, with D hard to call. This CDR3 has 12 amino acids. The V and J ends lost 7 bases and 5 bases respectively, with 11 bases between them. In germline, CDR1 is MDHEN, CDR2 SYDVKM. CDR3 sequence (DNA): TGTGCCAGCATAGGACGGAGATATGGCTACACCTTC. It codes for CASIGRRYGYTF.

V usage is TRBV6-5 and J usage is TRBJ1-2; D may be TRBD1 (5 bases). This CDR3 comprises 17 residues. With 6 bases removed from V and 6 bases from J, the gap between germline ends came to 26 bases. Germline V gene data show CDR1 as MNHEY and CDR2 as SVGAGI. CDR3 DNA: TGTGCCAGCAGAACCGACGACCGGGACTTTTACCCCCATGGCTACACCTTC. Residues: CASRTDDRDFYPHGYTF.

This chain joins TRBV2 and TRBJ2-3; D uncertain. Trimming cost V 1 base and J 3 bases, with 5 bases left between them. Germline values: CDR1 SNHLY, CDR2 FYNNEI. The CDR3 covers 13 residues. In nucleotides, the CDR3 is TGTGCCAGCAGTGAAGACTATACAGATACGCAGTATTTT. This translates into CASSEDYTDTQYF.

In its sample, this clonotype was seen a few times. The gene calls are TRBV28 and TRBJ2-7, with D perhaps TRBD2 (5 bases). Germline loops: CDR1 MDHEN, CDR2 SYDVKM. The V end was cut by 5 bases, the J end by 3 bases, with 17 bases between. CDR3 length: 15 residues. The chain's CDR3 is CASSTLGSERYEQYF. The DNA for the CDR3 is TGTGCCAGCAGTACCCTAGGGAGCGAACGCTACGAGCAGTACTTC.

The V call is TRBV6-2 or TRBV6-3, the J call TRBJ2-7; D assignment may be TRBD1 or TRBD2 (5 bases each). Germline lookup yields CDR1 MNHEY and CDR2 SVGEGT. The CDR3 covers 14 residues. V lost 6 bases, J lost 7 bases, and 19 bases lay in between. The CDR3 sequence: CASRLRDPTNEQYF. In DNA, the CDR3 is TGTGCCAGCAGGCTCCGGGACCCCACTAATGAGCAGTACTTC.

This clonotype was observed a handful of times. The chain carries TRBV29-1 and TRBJ2-1, with 10 positions matching TRBD2. The CDR3 sequence is 12 residues long. Losses at the gene ends were 3 bases for V and 8 bases for J; bases not matched to a gene: 1. CDR1 is SQVTM, CDR2 ANQGSEA, per germline. CDR3 amino acids: CSVDLAGDEQFF. The CDR3 region has the DNA TGCAGCGTTGACCTAGCGGGGGATGAGCAGTTCTTC.

This chain joins TRBV4-1 and TRBJ2-3, with D perhaps assigned TRBD1 or TRBD2 (6 bases each). The CDR3 length is 16 residues. The V gene's germline CDR1 is MGHRA and CDR2 YSYEKL. The germline V and J ends were trimmed by 0 bases and 6 bases, with 16 bases remaining between them. The CDR3, as DNA: TGCGCCAGCAGCCAAGAGGTCGGTGGGGGGCGCGATACGCAGTATTTT. Translation gives CASSQEVGGGRDTQYF.

This clonotype was recorded a few times. J is TRBJ1-3 and V is TRBV7-8; D is undetermined. The CDR3 is 17 amino acids. Germline CDR1 SGHVS, CDR2 FQNEAQ. V was clipped by 5 bases and J by 0 bases, with 17 bases between them. In DNA form, the CDR3 reads TGTGCCAGCAGCACCGCGGGCACGGAAACCTCTGGAAACACCATATATTTT. This gives the protein CASSTAGTETSGNTIYF.

The chain combines TRBV29-1 with TRBJ2-5; D unclear. V was shortened by 2 bases and J by 2 bases, with 6 bases between the two germline ends. This CDR3 spans 12 amino acids. Per germline, CDR1 SQVTM and CDR2 ANQGSEA. In nucleotides, the CDR3 is TGCAGCGTTGAAATGGGGCAAGAGACCCAGTACTTC. Amino acid sequence: CSVEMGQETQYF.

This clonotype was counted a few times. The chain carries TRBV29-1 and TRBJ2-1, with 8 positions matching TRBD2. Germline values: CDR1 SQVTM, CDR2 ANQGSEA. Trimming cost V 2 bases and J 8 bases; bases outside gene matches: 8. The CDR3 runs to 14 residues. CDR3 nucleotides: TGCAGCGTTGAAAGTTGGGTAGCGGGATATGAGCAGTTCTTC. This codes for CSVESWVAGYEQFF.

This clonotype came up a few times. The V call is TRBV28, the J call TRBJ2-1; 12 bases agree with TRBD2. After removal of 8 bases from V and 4 bases from J, the junction contained 9 bases not matched to a gene. From germline, CDR1 is MDHEN and CDR2 SYDVKM. CDR3 length equals 16 residues. The chain's CDR3 is CASATSTSGSYNEQFF. The CDR3, as DNA: TGTGCCAGCGCAACTTCGACTAGCGGGAGTTACAATGAGCAGTTCTTC.

The chain links TRBV9 to TRBJ2-3, with D unresolved. This CDR3 comprises 15 residues. Trimming took 2 bases from V and 0 from J, leaving 10 bases between them. Germline V lookup: CDR1 SGDLS, CDR2 YYNGEE. The CDR3 DNA reads as TGTGCCAGCAGCGTTCTCGCTACCAGCACAGATACGCAGTATTTT. Residues: CASSVLATSTDTQYF.

The CDR3 region has the DNA TGCAGTGCTCGCCGGGACAGGGGATATTCTGGAAACACCATATATTTT. The encoded protein is CSARRDRGYSGNTIYF. The chain joins TRBV20-1 to TRBJ1-3; 10 bases fit TRBD1. The ends lost 5 bases at V and 1 base at J; junction bases unmatched: 8. This CDR3 has 16 amino acids. Per germline, CDR1 DFQATT and CDR2 SNEGSKA (reference sequence).

This rearrangement joins TRBV28 to TRBJ2-5; D remains ambiguous. This CDR3 is 14 amino acids long. Trimming cost V 5 bases and J 2 bases, with 12 bases left between them. CDR1 MDHEN and CDR2 SYDVKM come from the germline V gene. CDR3 in amino acids: CASSRTTPQETQYF. As DNA, the CDR3 is TGTGCCAGCAGTCGGACCACGCCACAAGAGACCCAGTACTTC.

The CDR3, as DNA: TGTGCCAGCAGCCCTCTCAACCGCGGGGAGGACAATGAGCAGTTCTTC. It translates to CASSPLNRGEDNEQFF. The chain uses TRBV13 and TRBJ2-1; the D gene is possibly TRBD2 (6 bases). The CDR3 contains 16 residues. Germline CDR1 and CDR2: PRHDT and FYEKMQ (reference sequence). V gave up 5 bases and J gave up 5 bases, with 19 bases separating them.

The V gene is TRBV5-6, the J gene TRBJ2-5; TRBD1 agrees at 8 bases. The CDR3 is 13 amino acids. Germline V gene data show CDR1 as SGHDT and CDR2 as YYEEEE. V lost 3 bases and J lost 5; bases outside the gene matches: 3. The CDR3 DNA is TGTGCCAGCAGCTGGACAGGGCTGGAGACCCAGTACTTC. Protein sequence: CASSWTGLETQYF. Based on the CDR3 plus reference TRBV5-6 and TRBJ2-5, the full variable domain is DAGVTQSPTHLIKTRGQQVTLRCSPKSGHDTVSWYQQALGQGPQFIFQYYEEEERQRGNFPDRFSGHQFPNYSSELNVNALLLGDSALYLCASSWTGLETQYFGPGTRLLVL.

This chain links TRBV5-1 with TRBJ1-3; the D gene is possibly TRBD1 (5 bases). The V end was cut by 5 bases, the J end by 0 bases, with 9 bases between. This CDR3 contains 14 residues. Germline V gene sequence: CDR1 SGHRS, CDR2 YFSETQ. The CDR3 DNA reads TGCGCCAGCAGAGGGGAGAGCTCTGGAAACACCATATATTTT. Translating it yields CASRGESSGNTIYF.

This clonotype appeared a few times. The rearrangement links TRBV21-1 to TRBJ2-6; the tabulated D call, TRBD1, remains unverified against the DNA. TRBV21-1 represents a pseudogene. The CDR3 covers 18 residues. CDR3 region: CASSKGDRGRSGANVLTF. As DNA, the CDR3 is TGTGCCAGCAGCAAAGGGGACAGGGGACGCTCTGGGGCCAACGTCCTGACTTTC.

The chain recombines TRBV7-9 with TRBJ1-2, with a weak D call TRBD1 (5 bases). The V end was cut by 3 bases, the J end by 4 bases, with 9 bases between. This CDR3 has 13 residues. The germline gives CDR1 SEHNR, CDR2 FQNEAQ (reference sequence). Here the CDR3 reads CASSFQGPYGYTF. The CDR3 coding sequence is TGTGCCAGCAGCTTTCAGGGCCCCTATGGCTACACCTTC.

The chain has TRBV28 and TRBJ2-1; the D gene is possibly TRBD2 (6 bases). This CDR3 is built from 11 residues. The V end lost 10 bases, the J end lost 16 bases, and 20 bases lay between the germline ends. CDR1 is MDHEN, CDR2 SYDVKM, per germline. The CDR3 here is CATGGQIGAFF. CDR3 nucleotide sequence: TGTGCCACCGGGGGTCAGATTGGGGCTTTCTTC.

In its sample, this clonotype was seen a few times. The chain has TRBV20-1 and TRBJ1-1; possibly TRBD1 for D (6 bases). This CDR3 is built from 12 residues. From germline, CDR1 is DFQATT and CDR2 SNEGSKA (reference sequence). V was cut by 0 bases and J by 10 bases, with 12 bases left in between. The CDR3 loop reads CSAREGAAIAFF. CDR3 in DNA: TGCAGTGCTAGAGAGGGGGCCGCCATAGCTTTCTTT.

This chain joins TRBV29-1 and TRBJ2-5; perhaps D is TRBD1 or TRBD2 (5 bases each). The CDR3 spans 13 residues. V was cut by 7 bases and J by 2 bases, with 14 bases left in between. Germline-derived CDR1 and CDR2 are SQVTM and ANQGSEA. For the CDR3, the DNA is TGCAGCGCTCCGGGACCGATACAAGAGACCCAGTACTTC. Translating it yields CSAPGPIQETQYF.

This clonotype has only a few counts. J is TRBJ1-6 and V is TRBV7-2; 8 bases match TRBD1. Germline CDR1 reads SGHTA; CDR2 reads FQGNSA. The CDR3 sequence is 15 residues long. Unmatched junction bases numbered 2, after V lost 3 bases and J lost 4 bases. CDR3 loop: CASSLGQAYNSPLHF. The CDR3 region has the DNA TGTGCCAGCAGCTTGGGACAGGCGTATAATTCACCCCTCCACTTT.

This clonotype has only a few counts. The chain employs TRBV5-1 and TRBJ2-7; TRBD1 is a possible D gene (5 bases). Trimming cost V 4 bases and J 0 bases, with 17 bases left between them. The CDR3 is 16 amino acids. CDR1 and CDR2 (germline): SGHRS, YFSETQ. CDR3 DNA sequence: TGCGCCAGCAGCCGAGATAGTACAGGAAGCTCCTACGAGCAGTACTTC. As protein: CASSRDSTGSSYEQYF.

The rearrangement joins TRBV6-5 to TRBJ1-6, with D unresolved. Trimming shortened V by 8 bases and J by 9 bases, and 14 bases separated the two germline ends. The germline V gene encodes CDR1 MNHEY and CDR2 SVGAGI. The CDR3 totals 13 residues. The CDR3 loop reads CASGPHRGSPLHF. CDR3 nucleotides: TGTGCCAGCGGACCCCATCGGGGTTCACCCCTCCACTTT.